The TCR beta chain described here comes from a study of blood T cell repertoires in COVID-19. Produced via immunoSEQ multiplex PCR; TCRdb's table is partial and in-frame only. The sample shows 190,000 or so clones, 80% to 90% of them seen only once. Material: peripheral blood. The sequence derives from a man aged 45-65 years with active or convalescent COVID-19.

In DNA, the CDR3 is TGTGCCAGCAGCTTGGTTGGGGCGTCCGCAGTAGCTTTCTTT. Translation: CASSLVGASAVAFF. V and J are TRBV7-9 and TRBJ1-1; weak D call: TRBD1 (5 bases). The V gene lost 3 bases and the J gene lost 10 bases, with 18 bases spanning the gap. This CDR3 has 14 residues. The germline gives CDR1 SEHNR, CDR2 FQNEAQ (reference sequence). The whole variable domain, filled in from reference TRBV7-9 and TRBJ1-1, reads DTGVSQNPRHKITKRGQNVTFRCDPISEHNRLYWYRQTLGQGPEFLTYFQNEAQLEKSRLLSDRFSAERPKGSFSTLEIQRTEQGDSAMYLCASSLVGASAVAFFGQGTRLTVV.